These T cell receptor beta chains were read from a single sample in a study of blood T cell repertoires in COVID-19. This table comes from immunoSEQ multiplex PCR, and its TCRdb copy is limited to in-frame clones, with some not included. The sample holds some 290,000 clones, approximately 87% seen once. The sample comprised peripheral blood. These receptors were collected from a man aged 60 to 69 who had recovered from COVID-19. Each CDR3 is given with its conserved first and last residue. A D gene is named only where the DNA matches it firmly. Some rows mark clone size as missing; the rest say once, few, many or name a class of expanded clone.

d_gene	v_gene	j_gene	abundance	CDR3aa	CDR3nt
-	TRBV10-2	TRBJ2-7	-	CASSDLVLRNQGEQYF	TGCGCCAGCAGTGATTTGGTTCTGCGCAATCAGGGCGAGCAGTACTTC
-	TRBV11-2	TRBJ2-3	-	CASSLDWGTTDTQYF	TGTGCCAGCAGCTTAGATTGGGGCACTACAGATACGCAGTATTTT
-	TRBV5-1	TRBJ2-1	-	CASKGASGLIYNEQFF	TGCGCCAGCAAGGGGGCTAGCGGGCTGATCTACAATGAGCAGTTCTTC
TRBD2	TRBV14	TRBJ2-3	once	CASSQLAGRGTDTQYF	TGTGCCAGCAGCCAACTAGCGGGGCGGGGGACAGATACGCAGTATTTT
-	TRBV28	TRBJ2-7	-	CASTPWTKSYEQYF	TGTGCCAGCACCCCCTGGACTAAATCCTACGAGCAGTACTTC
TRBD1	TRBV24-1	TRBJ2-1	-	CATSDPGQGPREQFF	TGTGCCACCAGTGATCCGGGACAGGGCCCGCGTGAGCAGTTCTTC
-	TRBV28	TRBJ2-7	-	CASSFQGGTYEQYF	TGTGCCAGCAGTTTCCAGGGGGGAACCTACGAGCAGTACTTC
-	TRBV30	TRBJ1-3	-	CAWSLWATYGTDGNTIYF	TGTGCCTGGAGTCTTTGGGCAACATATGGCACTGACGGAAACACCATATATTTT
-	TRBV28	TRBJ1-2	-	CASTQGVRYTF	TGTGCCAGCACCCAGGGTGTTCGCTACACCTTC
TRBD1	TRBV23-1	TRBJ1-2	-	CASSQSPTGQNYGYTF	TGCGCCAGCAGTCAATCCCCGACAGGGCAAAACTATGGCTACACCTTC
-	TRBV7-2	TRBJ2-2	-	CASSLGQVAGELFF	TGTGCCAGCAGCTTAGGTCAGGTAGCCGGGGAGCTGTTTTTT
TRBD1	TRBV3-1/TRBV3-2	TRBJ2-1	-	CASSRLIRGRSSYNEQFF	TGTGCCAGCAGCCGACTTATCAGGGGGCGAAGCTCCTACAATGAGCAGTTCTTC
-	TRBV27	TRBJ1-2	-	CASSLNFLGRGYTF	TGTGCCAGCAGTTTAAATTTTTTGGGCAGAGGCTACACCTTC
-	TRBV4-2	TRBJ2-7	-	CASRKVGGVYEQYF	TGTGCCAGCAGGAAGGTCGGGGGTGTTTACGAGCAGTACTTC
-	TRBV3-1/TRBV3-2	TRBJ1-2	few	CASSQRGSGNYGYTF	TGTGCCAGCAGCCAAAGAGGCTCAGGGAACTATGGCTACACCTTC
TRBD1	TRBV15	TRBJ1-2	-	CATSKGSGTVRGYTF	TGTGCCACCAGCAAGGGTTCCGGGACAGTCCGTGGCTACACCTTC
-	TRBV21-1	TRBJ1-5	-	CATLKVTGLNQPQHF	TGTGCCACCCTCAAGGTAACAGGCCTCAATCAGCCCCAGCATTTT
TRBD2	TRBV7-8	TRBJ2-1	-	CASRTSGGPYNEQFF	TGTGCCAGCAGAACTAGCGGGGGACCCTACAATGAGCAGTTCTTC
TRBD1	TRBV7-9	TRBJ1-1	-	CASRGQGRRTDTEAFF	TGTGCCAGCCGCGGACAGGGCCGAAGGACGGACACTGAAGCTTTCTTT
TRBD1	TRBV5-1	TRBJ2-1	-	CASSQDRGQLGGNEQFF	TGCGCCAGCAGCCAGGACAGGGGACAACTAGGGGGCAATGAGCAGTTCTTC
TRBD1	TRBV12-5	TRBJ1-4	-	CASGLGTGAANEKLFF	TGTGCTAGTGGTTTGGGGACAGGGGCGGCTAATGAAAAACTGTTTTTT
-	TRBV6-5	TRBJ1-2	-	CASRQLRGMGYGYTF	TGTGCCAGCAGACAACTCCGGGGGATGGGCTATGGCTACACCTTC
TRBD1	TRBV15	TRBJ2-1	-	CATSRARDRGYNEQFF	TGTGCCACCAGCAGGGCCCGGGACAGGGGTTACAATGAGCAGTTCTTC
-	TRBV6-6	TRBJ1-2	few	CASSITNYGYTF	TGTGCCAGCAGTATTACTAACTATGGCTACACCTTC
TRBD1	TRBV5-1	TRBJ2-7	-	CASSPATGGVYEQYF	TGCGCCAGCAGCCCTGCGACAGGGGGGGTCTACGAGCAGTACTTC
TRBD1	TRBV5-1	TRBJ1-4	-	CASSLDGQANEKLFF	TGCGCCAGCAGCTTGGATGGACAGGCTAATGAAAAACTGTTTTTT
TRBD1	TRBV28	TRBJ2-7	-	CASSPTQTGIAGEQYF	TGTGCCAGCAGTCCAACCCAGACAGGGATCGCGGGCGAGCAGTACTTC
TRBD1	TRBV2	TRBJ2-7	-	CASSRGTDYEQYF	TGTGCCAGCAGTCGAGGGACAGACTACGAGCAGTACTTC
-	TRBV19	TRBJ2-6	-	CASIGWAGVQSGANVLTF	TGTGCCAGTATAGGATGGGCCGGGGTACAATCTGGGGCCAACGTCCTGACTTTC
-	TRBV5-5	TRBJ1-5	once	CASSSGPNNQPQHF	TGTGCCAGCAGCAGCGGACCGAACAATCAGCCCCAGCATTTT
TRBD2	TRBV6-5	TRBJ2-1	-	CASSTGLAGGNEQFF	TGTGCCAGCAGTACAGGACTAGCGGGAGGTAATGAGCAGTTCTTC
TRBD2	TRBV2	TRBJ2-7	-	CVSSKSRLAGIYEQYF	TGTGTCAGCAGTAAATCCCGACTAGCGGGGATCTACGAGCAGTACTTC
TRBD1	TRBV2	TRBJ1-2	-	CASKTGGYGYTF	TGTGCCAGCAAAACAGGGGGCTATGGCTACACCTTC
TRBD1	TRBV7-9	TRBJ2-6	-	CASSLQGAGANVLTF	TGTGCCAGCAGCTTACAGGGGGCTGGGGCCAACGTCCTGACTTTC
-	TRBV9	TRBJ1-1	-	CASSVVQANTEAFF	TGTGCCAGCAGCGTAGTACAGGCTAACACTGAAGCTTTCTTT
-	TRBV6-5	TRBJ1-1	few	CASSFLGSNTEAFF	TGTGCCAGCAGTTTCCTTGGCTCTAACACTGAAGCTTTCTTT
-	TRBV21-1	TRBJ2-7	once	CASSPSRGREQYF	TGTGCCAGCAGCCCATCACGAGGCCGGGAGCAGTACTTC
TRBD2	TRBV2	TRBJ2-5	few	CASSEMRSGLAGGPDETQYF	TGTGCCAGCAGTGAAATGCGCTCCGGGCTAGCGGGAGGGCCTGATGAGACCCAGTACTTC
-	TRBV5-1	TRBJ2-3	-	CASSPRPTASTDTQYF	TGCGCCAGCAGCCCCCGACCGACAGCTAGCACAGATACGCAGTATTTT
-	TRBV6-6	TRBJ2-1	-	CASQAGQDDNEQFF	TGTGCCAGCCAAGCGGGACAGGACGACAATGAGCAGTTCTTC
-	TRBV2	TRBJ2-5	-	CASSEEVAVGTQYF	TGTGCCAGCAGTGAAGAGGTGGCGGTGGGGACCCAGTACTTC
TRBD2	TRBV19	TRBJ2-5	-	CASSPTPGTSGGQETQYF	TGTGCCAGTAGTCCAACCCCTGGGACTAGCGGGGGGCAAGAGACCCAGTACTTC
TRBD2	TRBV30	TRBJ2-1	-	CAGTSFFYEQFF	TGTGCCGGGACTAGCTTTTTCTATGAGCAGTTCTTC
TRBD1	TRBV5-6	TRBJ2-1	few	CASSPLTGYNEQFF	TGTGCCAGCAGCCCCTTGACAGGGTACAATGAGCAGTTCTTC
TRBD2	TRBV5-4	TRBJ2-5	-	CASSLVPGEGETQYF	TGTGCCAGCAGCTTGGTTCCGGGGGAGGGCGAGACCCAGTACTTC
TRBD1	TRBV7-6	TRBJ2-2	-	CASSPTGVQGGELFF	TGTGCCAGCAGCCCGACAGGGGTGCAGGGCGGGGAGCTGTTTTTT
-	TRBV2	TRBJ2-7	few	CASSQSRAEQYF	TGTGCCAGCAGCCAATCGAGGGCCGAGCAGTACTTC
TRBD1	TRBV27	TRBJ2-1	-	CASSPDGQGFSYNEQFF	TGTGCCAGCAGTCCCGACGGACAGGGTTTTTCCTACAATGAGCAGTTCTTC
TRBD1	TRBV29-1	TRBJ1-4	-	CSVKHRGDATNEKLFF	TGCAGCGTCAAACACAGGGGGGACGCAACTAATGAAAAACTGTTTTTT
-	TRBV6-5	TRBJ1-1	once	CATSRRDLAEAFF	TGTGCCACCTCGAGGAGGGATTTGGCTGAAGCTTTCTTT
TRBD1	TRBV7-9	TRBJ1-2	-	CASSIGAQGAYHF	TGTGCCAGCAGCATAGGGGCCCAGGGGGCTTATCACTTC
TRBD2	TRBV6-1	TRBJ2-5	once	CASSESAGRLAGVRETQYF	TGTGCCAGCAGTGAATCGGCAGGAAGACTAGCGGGAGTGAGGGAGACCCAGTACTTC
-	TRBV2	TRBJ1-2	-	CASSEDIPYGYTF	TGTGCCAGCAGTGAAGACATCCCCTATGGCTACACCTTC